A selection of T cell receptor beta chains follows, all from one sample in a study of blood T cell repertoires in COVID-19. Assay: immunoSEQ multiplex PCR; the TCRdb copy retains only in-frame clones and omits some. The repertoire consists of roughly 280,000 clones, with about nine tenths occurring once and the leading ten covering roughly 10%. Sequences were obtained from peripheral blood. The receptors originated from a woman aged 25 to 39 with COVID-19, enrolled during active disease. Each CDR3 is given with its conserved first and last residue. Fields, in order: D gene, V gene, clone size, J gene, CDR3 length, CDR3 protein, CDR3 DNA. D genes are given only for firm matches. Only some rows state a clone size, as once, few, many or a class for expanded clones.

D gene: -; V gene: TRBV6-1; clone size: once; J gene: TRBJ2-7; CDR3 length: 16; CDR3 protein: CASSEALYERYYEQYF; CDR3 DNA: TGTGCCAGCAGTGAAGCCCTCTATGAGAGGTACTACGAGCAGTACTTC
D gene: -; V gene: TRBV7-8; clone size: -; J gene: TRBJ1-5; CDR3 length: 14; CDR3 protein: CASSPGSRNQPQHF; CDR3 DNA: TGTGCCAGCAGCCCAGGATCCCGTAATCAGCCCCAGCATTTT
D gene: -; V gene: TRBV28; clone size: -; J gene: TRBJ1-4; CDR3 length: 16; CDR3 protein: CASSWGPGTTNEKLFF; CDR3 DNA: TGTGCCAGCAGTTGGGGGCCCGGGACAACTAATGAAAAACTGTTTTTT
D gene: -; V gene: TRBV7-9; clone size: -; J gene: TRBJ2-1; CDR3 length: 13; CDR3 protein: CASSSQGRGEQFF; CDR3 DNA: TGTGCCAGCAGCTCCCAGGGAAGGGGTGAGCAGTTCTTC
D gene: -; V gene: TRBV24-1; clone size: -; J gene: TRBJ2-3; CDR3 length: 13; CDR3 protein: CATSVGGGDTQYF; CDR3 DNA: TGTGCCACCAGTGTTGGCGGTGGAGATACGCAGTATTTT
D gene: -; V gene: TRBV19; clone size: few; J gene: TRBJ2-2; CDR3 length: 14; CDR3 protein: CASSMRLNTGELFF; CDR3 DNA: TGTGCCAGTAGTATGAGACTTAACACCGGGGAGCTGTTTTTT
D gene: TRBD1; V gene: TRBV3-1/TRBV3-2; clone size: -; J gene: TRBJ1-6; CDR3 length: 14; CDR3 protein: CASPGTGGGSPLHF; CDR3 DNA: TGTGCCAGCCCCGGGACAGGGGGAGGATCACCCCTCCACTTT
D gene: -; V gene: TRBV28; clone size: -; J gene: TRBJ2-3; CDR3 length: 14; CDR3 protein: CASSLGGGTDTQYF; CDR3 DNA: TGTGCCAGCAGTTTAGGAGGGGGCACAGATACGCAGTATTTT
D gene: TRBD1; V gene: TRBV7-2; clone size: -; J gene: TRBJ1-1; CDR3 length: 15; CDR3 protein: CASSPRQGIGPEAFF; CDR3 DNA: TGTGCCAGCAGTCCCCGACAGGGAATCGGTCCTGAAGCTTTCTTT
D gene: TRBD1; V gene: TRBV4-1; clone size: -; J gene: TRBJ1-1; CDR3 length: 17; CDR3 protein: CASSPPRDRGPNTEAFF; CDR3 DNA: TGCGCCAGCAGCCCGCCCCGGGACAGGGGGCCGAACACTGAAGCTTTCTTT
D gene: -; V gene: TRBV20-1; clone size: -; J gene: TRBJ2-7; CDR3 length: 11; CDR3 protein: CSARYSYEQYF; CDR3 DNA: TGCAGTGCTAGATACTCCTACGAGCAGTACTTC
D gene: TRBD1; V gene: TRBV11-1; clone size: few; J gene: TRBJ2-3; CDR3 length: 15; CDR3 protein: CASSLEGQFTDTQYF; CDR3 DNA: TGTGCCAGCAGCTTAGAGGGACAGTTCACAGATACGCAGTATTTT
D gene: -; V gene: TRBV24-1; clone size: -; J gene: TRBJ2-3; CDR3 length: 14; CDR3 protein: CATSDSVWTDTQYF; CDR3 DNA: TGTGCCACCAGTGATAGCGTTTGGACAGATACGCAGTATTTT
D gene: -; V gene: TRBV10-1; clone size: -; J gene: TRBJ2-6; CDR3 length: 21; CDR3 protein: CAKPHMAVIPRDSYGANVLTF; CDR3 DNA: TGCGCCAAACCCCACATGGCAGTGATCCCGCGGGATTCCTATGGGGCCAACGTCCTGACTTTC
D gene: -; V gene: TRBV28; clone size: once; J gene: TRBJ1-5; CDR3 length: 14; CDR3 protein: CASSPPDRNQPQHF; CDR3 DNA: TGTGCCAGCAGTCCACCCGACAGAAATCAGCCCCAGCATTTT
D gene: TRBD1; V gene: TRBV5-1; clone size: -; J gene: TRBJ2-7; CDR3 length: 14; CDR3 protein: CASSTGTASYEQYF; CDR3 DNA: TGCGCCAGCAGCACCGGGACAGCCTCCTACGAGCAGTACTTC
D gene: -; V gene: TRBV4-1; clone size: -; J gene: TRBJ2-5; CDR3 length: 13; CDR3 protein: CASSQARIETQYF; CDR3 DNA: TGCGCCAGCAGCCAAGCTAGAATAGAGACCCAGTACTTC
D gene: TRBD1; V gene: TRBV19; clone size: -; J gene: TRBJ1-6; CDR3 length: 15; CDR3 protein: CASRKGQGIRSPLHF; CDR3 DNA: TGTGCCAGTAGGAAGGGACAGGGGATTCGTTCACCCCTCCACTTT
D gene: -; V gene: TRBV11-3; clone size: -; J gene: TRBJ2-6; CDR3 length: 16; CDR3 protein: CASSLFGGLGANVLTF; CDR3 DNA: TGTGCCAGCAGCTTATTCGGAGGGCTCGGGGCCAACGTCCTGACTTTC
D gene: -; V gene: TRBV7-9; clone size: -; J gene: TRBJ2-7; CDR3 length: 15; CDR3 protein: CASSLANRGGDEQYF; CDR3 DNA: TGTGCCAGCAGCTTAGCAAACAGGGGGGGCGACGAGCAGTACTTC
D gene: -; V gene: TRBV2; clone size: -; J gene: TRBJ2-7; CDR3 length: 13; CDR3 protein: CASSEEGGDEQYF; CDR3 DNA: TGTGCCAGCAGTGAAGAGGGGGGGGACGAGCAGTACTTC
D gene: -; V gene: TRBV19; clone size: -; J gene: TRBJ2-2; CDR3 length: 16; CDR3 protein: CASNDGADVDTGELFF; CDR3 DNA: TGTGCCAGTAACGATGGGGCGGACGTAGACACCGGGGAGCTGTTTTTT
D gene: TRBD1; V gene: TRBV6-5; clone size: -; J gene: TRBJ1-4; CDR3 length: 15; CDR3 protein: CASRGTGGDNEKLFF; CDR3 DNA: TGTGCCAGCAGAGGGACAGGGGGCGATAATGAAAAACTGTTTTTT
D gene: -; V gene: TRBV6-5; clone size: -; J gene: TRBJ2-7; CDR3 length: 13; CDR3 protein: CASSYFAGNEQYF; CDR3 DNA: TGTGCCAGCAGTTACTTCGCGGGAAACGAGCAGTACTTC
D gene: -; V gene: TRBV7-2; clone size: -; J gene: TRBJ2-7; CDR3 length: 15; CDR3 protein: CASSPAGAQIYEQYF; CDR3 DNA: TGTGCCAGCAGTCCGGCCGGTGCACAGATCTACGAGCAGTACTTC
D gene: -; V gene: TRBV9; clone size: -; J gene: TRBJ2-2; CDR3 length: 15; CDR3 protein: CASSVDSFLTGELFF; CDR3 DNA: TGTGCCAGCAGCGTAGACAGCTTCCTTACCGGGGAGCTGTTTTTT
D gene: -; V gene: TRBV14; clone size: -; J gene: TRBJ2-1; CDR3 length: 18; CDR3 protein: CASSQDLNQDSSYNEQFF; CDR3 DNA: TGTGCCAGCAGCCAAGATCTAAATCAGGACAGCTCCTACAATGAGCAGTTCTTC
D gene: -; V gene: TRBV11-2; clone size: once; J gene: TRBJ2-5; CDR3 length: 11; CDR3 protein: CASSSRETQYF; CDR3 DNA: TGTGCCAGCAGCTCTAGAGAGACCCAGTACTTC
D gene: -; V gene: TRBV5-4; clone size: few; J gene: TRBJ1-2; CDR3 length: 12; CDR3 protein: CASSSDIYGYTF; CDR3 DNA: TGTGCCAGCAGCTCTGACATCTATGGCTACACCTTC
D gene: TRBD2; V gene: TRBV5-4; clone size: -; J gene: TRBJ2-3; CDR3 length: 15; CDR3 protein: CASSLAGGPADTQYF; CDR3 DNA: TGTGCCAGCAGCCTAGCGGGAGGGCCGGCAGATACGCAGTATTTT
D gene: -; V gene: TRBV10-3; clone size: -; J gene: TRBJ1-2; CDR3 length: 12; CDR3 protein: CAIKEGGYGYTF; CDR3 DNA: TGTGCCATCAAGGAAGGGGGCTATGGCTACACCTTC
D gene: TRBD2; V gene: TRBV12-5; clone size: -; J gene: TRBJ2-1; CDR3 length: 16; CDR3 protein: CASGLGSGLGYNEQFF; CDR3 DNA: TGTGCTAGTGGTTTGGGTAGCGGGTTAGGGTACAATGAGCAGTTCTTC
D gene: TRBD1; V gene: TRBV7-9; clone size: -; J gene: TRBJ2-7; CDR3 length: 15; CDR3 protein: CASSPTITGVHEQYF; CDR3 DNA: TGTGCCAGCAGCCCGACCATAACAGGGGTCCACGAGCAGTACTTC
D gene: -; V gene: TRBV7-9; clone size: -; J gene: TRBJ1-5; CDR3 length: 13; CDR3 protein: CASSFGGGQPQHF; CDR3 DNA: TGTGCCAGCAGCTTCGGGGGGGGACAGCCCCAGCATTTT
D gene: -; V gene: TRBV5-1; clone size: -; J gene: TRBJ2-3; CDR3 length: 15; CDR3 protein: CASSTARESTDTQYF; CDR3 DNA: TGCGCCAGCAGCACGGCCAGGGAATCCACAGATACGCAGTATTTT
D gene: TRBD2; V gene: TRBV4-1; clone size: -; J gene: TRBJ2-1; CDR3 length: 18; CDR3 protein: CASSHPGLAGVSANEQFF; CDR3 DNA: TGCGCCAGCAGCCATCCGGGACTAGCGGGAGTATCGGCAAATGAGCAGTTCTTC
D gene: -; V gene: TRBV28; clone size: -; J gene: TRBJ1-3; CDR3 length: 14; CDR3 protein: CASIPRNSGNTIYF; CDR3 DNA: TGTGCCAGCATCCCGAGGAACTCTGGAAACACCATATATTTT